A selection of T cell receptor beta chains follows, all from one sample in a study of PD-L1 blockade in urothelial cancer. Only in-frame clones appear in the TCRdb table, and some are missing; sequencing was by immunoSEQ multiplex PCR. Here the sample spans more than 45,000 clones, approximately 80% being singletons. Source: PBMCs, taken around atezolizumab (anti-PD-L1) treatment. These receptors were collected from a man in his sixties or seventies with urothelial cancer. The CDR3 runs from the conserved cysteine through the conserved F or W. D genes are given only for firm matches. For some rows the clone size is stated as once, few or many, or as a class when expanded; others skip it.

clone_size	d_call	j_call	v_call	cdr3_nt	cdr3_aa
NA	NA	TRBJ2-7	TRBV6-1	TGTGCCACCGACCCTTGGGCAGGGGACACCTACGAGCAGTACTTC	CATDPWAGDTYEQYF
NA	NA	TRBJ2-5	TRBV11-2	TGTGCCAGCAGCTCAGAGACTCCTCCCCGAGAGACCCAGTACTTC	CASSSETPPRETQYF
NA	NA	TRBJ1-1	TRBV10-1	TGCGCCAGCAGTGAGTATAGACAAATGAACACTGAAGCTTTCTTT	CASSEYRQMNTEAFF
NA	NA	TRBJ1-5	TRBV30	TGTGCCTGGGACTCAGTGGCCTCCCACAATCAGCCCCAGCATTTT	CAWDSVASHNQPQHF
NA	NA	TRBJ2-7	TRBV7-9	TGTGCCAGCAGCGGCACGGGGGTTCCCTCCTACGAGCAGTACTTC	CASSGTGVPSYEQYF
NA	NA	TRBJ2-7	TRBV18	TGTGCCAGCTCACCACGGACAGCTAACTACGAGCAGTACTTC	CASSPRTANYEQYF
NA	TRBD1	TRBJ1-3	TRBV19	TGTGCCAGTACCCCGGACAGGGACGGAAACACCATATATTTT	CASTPDRDGNTIYF
few	TRBD2	TRBJ2-3	TRBV12-5	TGTGCTAGTGGTTCTGGGACTAGCGGGAGTTCAGATACGCAGTATTTT	CASGSGTSGSSDTQYF
NA	TRBD2	TRBJ2-7	TRBV27	TGTGCCAGCAGTGCCTCCCTAGCGGGAGGGCTTCGCGAGCAGTACTTC	CASSASLAGGLREQYF
few	TRBD1	TRBJ2-3	TRBV2	TGTGCCAGCAGCCACGATCACTTTCAGGGGGTCCCAGATACGCAGTATTTT	CASSHDHFQGVPDTQYF
NA	NA	TRBJ2-5	TRBV6-6	TGTGCCAGCACCTTTGACTCGGGGGAGACCCAGTACTTC	CASTFDSGETQYF
NA	NA	TRBJ1-5	TRBV28	TGTGCCAGTCGACAGTGGGGTCAGCCCCAGCATTTT	CASRQWGQPQHF
NA	TRBD2	TRBJ2-7	TRBV10-1	TGCGCCAGCAGTGACCACGGGAGGGCCATCTACGAGCAGTACTTC	CASSDHGRAIYEQYF
NA	TRBD1	TRBJ2-2	TRBV28	TGTGCCAGCAATGAGGCAGGGACAGGGGGCCTCGGGGAGCTGTTTTTT	CASNEAGTGGLGELFF
NA	TRBD2	TRBJ2-7	TRBV5-1	TGCGCCAGCAGCCTATCAGTAGCGGGAGCGGGGGAGCAGTACTTC	CASSLSVAGAGEQYF
NA	NA	TRBJ2-6	TRBV7-3	TGTGCCAGCAGCTCTACCCGGACAGCTGGGGCCAACGTCCTGACTTTC	CASSSTRTAGANVLTF
NA	TRBD1	TRBJ1-6	TRBV5-1	TGCGCCAGCACTACCGGACAGGGGCTGGGTTCACCCCTCCACTTT	CASTTGQGLGSPLHF
NA	TRBD1	TRBJ1-1	TRBV5-1	TGCGCCAGCAGCCCAGGGGGAGGATCGGACACTGAAGCTTTCTTT	CASSPGGGSDTEAFF
NA	NA	TRBJ2-7	TRBV27	TGTGCCAGCAGTCCACGCTCGGACAGCTACGAGCAGTACTTC	CASSPRSDSYEQYF
NA	TRBD1	TRBJ2-2	TRBV30	TGTGCCTGGAGTTACCGGACAGGGACGCCCGGGGAGCTGTTTTTT	CAWSYRTGTPGELFF
few	NA	TRBJ1-1	TRBV6-5	TGTGCCAGCAGTTACTCCCTGGGGCAGGGGTCTGAAGCTTTCTTT	CASSYSLGQGSEAFF
NA	TRBD1	TRBJ2-1	TRBV6-1	TGTGCCAGCAGTGAATTTCAGGGGGCATGGAATAAGCAGTTCTTC	CASSEFQGAWNKQFF
NA	TRBD1	TRBJ2-7	TRBV29-1	TGCAGCGTAGTCCTCGGACAGGGGTCCTACGAGCAGTACTTC	CSVVLGQGSYEQYF
NA	NA	TRBJ1-2	TRBV30	TGTGCCTGGAGCGCAGCCGGGGATAACTATGGCTACACCTTC	CAWSAAGDNYGYTF
NA	NA	TRBJ2-7	TRBV27	TGTGCCAGCAGTTTCGTAGGGGACGAGCAGTACTTC	CASSFVGDEQYF
NA	NA	TRBJ2-3	TRBV9	TGTGCCAGCAGCGCCTCTTTCGCAGATACGCAGTATTTT	CASSASFADTQYF
NA	TRBD1	TRBJ1-1	TRBV30	TGTGCCTGGACCATGCTAGGGGGCGAGAACACTGAAGCTTTCTTT	CAWTMLGGENTEAFF
NA	TRBD1	TRBJ2-5	TRBV11-3	TGTGCCAGCAGCATTGGACAGGGAACGGAGACCCAGTACTTC	CASSIGQGTETQYF
NA	TRBD2	TRBJ2-5	TRBV7-2	TGTGCCAGCAGCTTCGGCGCTAGCGGGCACCAAGAGACCCAGTACTTC	CASSFGASGHQETQYF
NA	TRBD1	TRBJ1-1	TRBV7-8	TGTGCCAGCAGCTTAGTCGCCGGGGAACAGGGGGCGACCACTGAAGCTTTCTTT	CASSLVAGEQGATTEAFF
few	TRBD1	TRBJ1-3	TRBV5-1	TGCGCCAGCAGCTTGGTGGGGGACAGGACGTTGGGAAACACCATATATTTT	CASSLVGDRTLGNTIYF
once	NA	TRBJ1-5	TRBV28	TGTGCCAGCAGTCGGGGAGGCAATCAGCCCCAGCATTTT	CASSRGGNQPQHF
NA	TRBD1	TRBJ2-7	TRBV11-3	TGTGCCAGCACCCCGGACAGGCTCCCAACCTACGAGCAGTACTTC	CASTPDRLPTYEQYF
NA	TRBD1	TRBJ2-3	TRBV2	TGTGCCAGCGGGACAGGAGTAGGCGATACGCAGTATTTT	CASGTGVGDTQYF
NA	TRBD2	TRBJ2-5	TRBV23-1	TGCGCCAGCCCAAGAGGGAGGGCCCGGGAGACCCAGTACTTC	CASPRGRARETQYF
NA	TRBD1	TRBJ2-5	TRBV4-1	TGCGCCAGCAGCCAAGGAACGGGGACAGGCATACCTAGCAGGAGAGAGACCCAGTACTTC	CASSQGTGTGIPSRRETQYF
NA	TRBD1	TRBJ1-2	TRBV28	TGTGCCAGCAGTTTATTTGAAATAGCAGGGGGCGATGGCTACACCTTC	CASSLFEIAGGDGYTF